The 15 T cell receptor beta chains reported below all come from one sample, sequenced in a study of blood T cells in healthy people across ages (dated by TCRdb to about 2015). The library was obtained by 5' RACE. The data were produced on an Illumina HiSeq 2500. A second PCR of roughly 6 to 12 cycles was performed with a sample-barcoded 5' primer and a J-beta primer mix. TCRdb reprocessing: public reads trimmed at Q25 with fastp, clones called with MiXCR, in-frame beta chains kept. Each CDR3 protein gets just one entry, which takes the most common genes and DNA from the rows behind it. The sample contains 450,000 to 700,000 distinct CDR3 sequences, about 26% of them found a single time. The leading ten clones occupy about 18% of the sample. Sequencing was done on a sample of blood. Receptors were obtained from a woman in her sixties or seventies in good health.

The chain uses TRBV18 and TRBJ2-5; D unclear. With the DNA end fitting TRBJ2-1 better, the J assignment may be wrong. This CDR3 contains 14 residues. Germline V CDR1 and CDR2: KGHSH, LQKENI. The CDR3 reads CASSPQATNNEQFF. CDR3 nucleotides: TGTGCCAGCTCACCACAGGCCACCAACAATGAGCAGTTCTTC.

For this clonotype: One end of the junction fails to match germline, which may point to a read error. CDR3 loop: CASSTRQGADTEASF. CDR3 DNA: TGTGCCAGTAGTACCAGACAGGGGGCGGACACTGAAGCTTCCTTT. This rearrangement joins TRBV19 to TRBJ1-1; TRBD1 matches at 10 bases. From germline, CDR1 is LNHDA and CDR2 SQIVND (reference sequence). CDR3 length equals 15 residues.

This clonotype has just a few counts. The chain joins TRBV18 to TRBJ1-1; D might be TRBD1 (6 bases). CDR1 KGHSH and CDR2 LQKENI come from the germline V gene. The ends were cut back, 8 bases at V and 1 base at J, with 20 bases in the middle. The length of the CDR3 is 16 residues. Here the CDR3 reads CASADPYKQGNTEAFF. The CDR3, as DNA: TGTGCCAGCGCGGACCCCTATAAACAGGGGAACACTGAAGCTTTCTTT.

For this clonotype: A junction boundary mismatches the germline segment, possibly from a read error. The chain links TRBV6-6 to TRBJ2-7, with D maybe TRBD1 (5 bases). Germline loops: CDR1 MNHNY, CDR2 SVGAGI (reference sequence). The CDR3 extends over 14 amino acids. CDR3 sequence reads: CASSYSGPVYKQYF. For the CDR3, the DNA is TGTGCCAGCAGTTACTCGGGGCCGGTCTACAAGCAGTACTTC.

This chain uses TRBV9 with TRBJ2-3; D is uncertain. The germline gives CDR1 SGDLS, CDR2 YYNGEE. Trimming pared 0 bases from V and 8 bases from J, leaving 7 bases between. CDR3 length: 12 amino acids. Here the CDR3 DNA reads TGTGCCAGCAGCGTAGCTGAGAGTACGCAGTATTTT. Translating it yields CASSVAESTQYF.

This clonotype came up a few times. The J gene is TRBJ1-4, the V gene TRBV7-9; D might be TRBD1 (5 bases). There are 15 residues in the CDR3. Germline values: CDR1 SEHNR, CDR2 FQNEAQ (reference sequence). V lost 5 bases and J 8 bases, leaving 18 bases between the germline ends. The CDR3 nucleotides read TGTGCCAGCAGCACTCCGGCCGGGGCGGGGGAAAAACTGTTTTTT. It translates to CASSTPAGAGEKLFF.

This chain links TRBV18 with TRBJ2-5; D uncertain. Near its end, the DNA agrees better with TRBJ2-7, so the J call may be wrong. Germline V gene lookup returns CDR1 KGHSH and CDR2 LQKENI. The CDR3 covers 12 residues. The CDR3 here is CASSHETYEQYF. DNA for the CDR3: TGTGCCAGCTCACACGAAACCTACGAGCAGTACTTC.

The J gene is TRBJ1-5, the V gene TRBV20-1; the match to TRBD1 covers 7 bases. The germline V gene encodes CDR1 DFQATT and CDR2 SNEGSKA (reference sequence). This CDR3 has 13 amino acids. The junction had 3 bases not matched to a gene; V was cut back by 5 bases and J by 2 bases. For the CDR3, the DNA is TGCAGTGCTCGACAGGGTGGCAATCAGCCCCAGCATTTT. It codes for CSARQGGNQPQHF.

This clonotype was seen once. V is TRBV3-1 and J is TRBJ2-1; the D is unclear. The DNA end is more similar to TRBJ2-7, so the J call may be wrong. This CDR3 contains 18 residues. In germline, CDR1 is LGHDT, CDR2 YNNKEL (reference sequence). The CDR3 DNA reads as TGTGCCAGCAGCCAAGATCGACCTGCGTCGGCATCGGCCTACGAGCAGTACGTC. It is translated as CASSQDRPASASAYEQYV.

This clonotype was detected only a few times. The junction departs from germline at one end; a sequencing error may be responsible. The chain is built from TRBV6-5 and TRBJ1-2; no clear D gene. This CDR3 comprises 13 residues. Germline-derived CDR1 and CDR2 are MNHEY and SVGAGI. CDR3 sequence reads: CASIYSDSRGYTF. CDR3 coding DNA: TGTGCCAGCATTTACTCGGACTCCCGAGGCTACACCTTC.

This clonotype occurred a few times. V is TRBV7-2 and J is TRBJ1-2; D unresolved. CDR1 and CDR2 from the germline V gene are SGHTA and FQGNSA. Trimming left V 1 base short and J 7 bases short, with 13 bases between. The CDR3 runs 14 residues. In DNA, the CDR3 is TGTGCCAGCAGCTTAGAGGTGGGGTTTGGTGGCTACACCTTC. Its translation is CASSLEVGFGGYTF.

This clonotype has only a few counts. This rearrangement joins TRBV5-1 to TRBJ1-4, with no clear D. CDR1 and CDR2 from the germline V gene are SGHRS and YFSETQ. Trimming removed 0 bases at V and 8 bases at J, with 11 bases between. CDR3 length: 14 amino acids. CDR3 nucleotides: TGCGCCAGCAGCTTGGAGGGTATGGGAGAAAAACTGTTTTTT. Protein: CASSLEGMGEKLFF. The whole variable domain, filled in from reference TRBV5-1 and TRBJ1-4, reads KAGVTQTPRYLIKTRGQQVTLSCSPISGHRSVSWYQQTPGQGLQFLFEYFSETQRNKGNFPGRFSGRQFSNSRSEMNVSTLELGDSALYLCASSLEGMGEKLFFGSGTQLSVL.

This clonotype occurred a few times. The J gene is TRBJ1-2, the V gene TRBV20-1, with 9 bases aligning to TRBD1. Germline V gives CDR1 DFQATT, CDR2 SNEGSKA (reference sequence). CDR3 length equals 15 residues. Unmatched junction bases numbered 11, after V lost 5 bases and J lost 4 bases. The chain's CDR3 is CSADRQGEQGYGYTF. DNA of the CDR3: TGCAGTGCTGATCGACAGGGGGAGCAGGGCTATGGCTACACCTTC.

The chain employs TRBV24-1 and TRBJ2-3, with D perhaps TRBD2 (5 bases). CDR3 length: 15 amino acids. Trimming shortened V by 4 bases and J by 1 base, and 11 bases separated the two germline ends. Germline loops: CDR1 KGHDR, CDR2 SFDVKD. The CDR3 DNA sequence: TGTGCCACCAGTGACAATAACGGGGGCACAGATACGCAGTATTTT. Protein sequence: CATSDNNGGTDTQYF.

This clonotype has more than one count but fewer than ten. This CDR3 reads CASRDPGQGYEQYF. DNA of the CDR3: TGTGCCAGCAGGGACCCGGGACAGGGGTACGAGCAGTACTTC. This chain uses TRBV6-6 with TRBJ2-7; 10 bases fit TRBD1. The germline gives CDR1 MNHNY, CDR2 SVGAGI (reference sequence). The CDR3 contains 14 residues. The V gene end was trimmed by 6 bases and the J gene end by 4 bases; junction bases not matched to a gene: 6.